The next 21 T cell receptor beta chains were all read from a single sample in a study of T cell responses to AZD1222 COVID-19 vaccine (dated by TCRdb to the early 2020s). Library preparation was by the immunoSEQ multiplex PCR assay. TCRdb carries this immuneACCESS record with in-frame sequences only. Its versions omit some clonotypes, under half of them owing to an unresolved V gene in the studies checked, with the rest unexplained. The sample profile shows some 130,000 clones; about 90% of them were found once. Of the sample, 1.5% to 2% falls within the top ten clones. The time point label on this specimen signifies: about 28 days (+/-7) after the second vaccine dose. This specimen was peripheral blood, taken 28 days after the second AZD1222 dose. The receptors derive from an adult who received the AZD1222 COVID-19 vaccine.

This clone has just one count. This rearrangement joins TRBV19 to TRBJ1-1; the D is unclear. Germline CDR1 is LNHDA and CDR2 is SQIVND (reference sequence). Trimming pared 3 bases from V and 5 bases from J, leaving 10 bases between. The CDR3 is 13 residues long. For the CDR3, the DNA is TGTGCCAGTAGTATGGCAGATATAACTGAAGCTTTCTTT. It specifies CASSMADITEAFF.

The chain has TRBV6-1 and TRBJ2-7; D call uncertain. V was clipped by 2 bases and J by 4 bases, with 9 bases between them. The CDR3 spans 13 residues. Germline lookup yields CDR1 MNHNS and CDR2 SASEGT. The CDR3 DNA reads TGTGCCAGCAGTGAAAACAGCCGGTACGAGCAGTACTTC. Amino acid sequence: CASSENSRYEQYF.

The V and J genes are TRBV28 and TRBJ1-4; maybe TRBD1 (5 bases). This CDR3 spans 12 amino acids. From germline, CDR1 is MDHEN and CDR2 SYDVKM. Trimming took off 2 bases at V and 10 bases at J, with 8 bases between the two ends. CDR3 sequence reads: CASSLGRGKLFF. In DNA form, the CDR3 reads TGTGCCAGCAGTTTAGGGAGGGGAAAACTGTTTTTT.

The CDR3 DNA is TGTGCCAGCAGCCCAGGGGGGGCTTATAGCAATCAGCCCCAGCATTTT. This gives the protein CASSPGGAYSNQPQHF. This rearrangement joins TRBV9 to TRBJ1-5; 7 bases agree with TRBD1. The CDR3 length is 16 residues. V gave up 4 bases and J gave up 0 bases; unmatched junction bases: 7. CDR1 and CDR2 (germline): SGDLS, YYNGEE.

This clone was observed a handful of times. CDR3 amino acids: CASSLAAADDSNYGYTF. The CDR3 nucleotides read TGTGCCAGCAGCTTGGCGGCGGCCGATGACTCTAACTATGGCTACACCTTC. The V gene is TRBV5-4, the J gene TRBJ1-2, with D hard to call. The V gene lost 0 bases and the J gene lost 0 bases, with 15 bases spanning the gap. The CDR3 sequence is 17 residues long. Germline CDR1 and CDR2: SGHNT and YYREEE (reference sequence).

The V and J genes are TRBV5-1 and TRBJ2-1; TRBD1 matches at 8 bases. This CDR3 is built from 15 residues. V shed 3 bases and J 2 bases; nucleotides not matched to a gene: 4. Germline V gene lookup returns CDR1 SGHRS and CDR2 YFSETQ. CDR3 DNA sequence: TGCGCCAGCAGCTCTGGGACAGGTGCCTACAATGAGCAGTTCTTC. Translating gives CASSSGTGAYNEQFF.

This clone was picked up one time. CDR3 loop: CASRGEWETQYF. CDR3 coding DNA: TGTGCCAGCAGGGGGGAATGGGAGACCCAGTACTTC. The V and J genes are TRBV11-1 and TRBJ2-5; tentatively, D is TRBD1 or TRBD2 (5 bases each). The CDR3 loop spans 12 amino acids. Germline V gene sequence: CDR1 SGHAT, CDR2 FQDESV (reference sequence). The germline V and J ends were trimmed by 6 bases and 5 bases, with 10 bases remaining between them. Using reference TRBV11-1 and TRBJ2-5 for the parts outside the CDR3, the full variable domain is EAEVAQSPRYKITEKSQAVAFWCDPISGHATLYWYRQILGQGPELLVQFQDESVVDDSQLPKDRFSAERLKGVDSTLKIQPAELGDSAMYLCASRGEWETQYFGPGTRLLVL.

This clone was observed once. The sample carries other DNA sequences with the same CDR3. CDR3 sequence: CASSEGAANYGYTF. The CDR3 DNA follows: TGTGCCAGCAGTGAAGGGGCAGCTAACTATGGCTACACCTTC. This chain joins TRBV6-1 and TRBJ1-2; D is ambiguous. The CDR3 runs to 14 residues. V was shortened by 1 base and J by 0 bases, with 6 bases between the two germline ends. The V gene's germline CDR1 is MNHNS and CDR2 SASEGT.

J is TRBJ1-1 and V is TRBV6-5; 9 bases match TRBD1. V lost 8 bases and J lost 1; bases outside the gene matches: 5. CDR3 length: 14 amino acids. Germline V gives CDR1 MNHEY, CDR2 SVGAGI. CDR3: CASYRGLENTEAFF. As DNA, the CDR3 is TGTGCCAGCTACAGGGGGCTTGAGAACACTGAAGCTTTCTTT.

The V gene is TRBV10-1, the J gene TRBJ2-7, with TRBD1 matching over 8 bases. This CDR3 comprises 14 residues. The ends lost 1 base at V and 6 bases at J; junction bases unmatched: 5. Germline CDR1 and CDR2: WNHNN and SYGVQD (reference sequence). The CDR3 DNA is TGCGCCAGCAGTGAGTGGCAGGGGGCATTCGAGCAGTACTTC. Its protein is CASSEWQGAFEQYF.

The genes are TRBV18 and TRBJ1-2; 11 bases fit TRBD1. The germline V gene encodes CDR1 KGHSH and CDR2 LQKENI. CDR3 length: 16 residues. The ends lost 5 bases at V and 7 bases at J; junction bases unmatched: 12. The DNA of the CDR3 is TGTGCCAGCTCAATAGGACAGGGGGCTAAGGATGGTGGCTACACCTTC. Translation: CASSIGQGAKDGGYTF.

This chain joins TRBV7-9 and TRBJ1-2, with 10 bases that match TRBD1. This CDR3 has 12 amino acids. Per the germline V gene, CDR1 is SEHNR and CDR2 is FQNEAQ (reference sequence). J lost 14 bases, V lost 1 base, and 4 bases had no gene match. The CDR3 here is CASSLVTDRGTF. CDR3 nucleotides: TGTGCCAGCAGCTTAGTCACGGACAGGGGGACCTTC.

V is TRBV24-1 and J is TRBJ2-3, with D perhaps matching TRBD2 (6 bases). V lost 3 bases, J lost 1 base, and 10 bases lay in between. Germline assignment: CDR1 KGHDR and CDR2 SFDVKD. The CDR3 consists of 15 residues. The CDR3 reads CATSDRREGTDTQYF. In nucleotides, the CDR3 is TGTGCCACCAGTGATCGAAGGGAGGGCACAGATACGCAGTATTTT.

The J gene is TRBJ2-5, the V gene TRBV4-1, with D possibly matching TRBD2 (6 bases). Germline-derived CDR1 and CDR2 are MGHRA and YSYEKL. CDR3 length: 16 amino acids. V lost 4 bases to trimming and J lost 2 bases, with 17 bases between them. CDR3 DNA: TGCGCCAGCAGCCCGTACCCCGGGGACTTACAAGAGACCCAGTACTTC. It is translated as CASSPYPGDLQETQYF.

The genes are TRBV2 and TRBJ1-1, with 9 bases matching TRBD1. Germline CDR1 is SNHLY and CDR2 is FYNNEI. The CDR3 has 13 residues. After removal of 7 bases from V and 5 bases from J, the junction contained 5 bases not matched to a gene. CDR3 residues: CASMGQGRTEAFF. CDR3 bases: TGTGCCAGCATGGGACAGGGAAGGACTGAAGCTTTCTTT.

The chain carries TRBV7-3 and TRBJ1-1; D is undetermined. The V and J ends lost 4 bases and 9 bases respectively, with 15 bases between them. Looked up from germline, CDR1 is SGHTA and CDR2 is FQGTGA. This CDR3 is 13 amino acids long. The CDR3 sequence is CASSSSSGRKAFF. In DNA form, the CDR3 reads TGTGCCAGCAGCTCCTCTTCGGGCAGGAAAGCTTTCTTT.

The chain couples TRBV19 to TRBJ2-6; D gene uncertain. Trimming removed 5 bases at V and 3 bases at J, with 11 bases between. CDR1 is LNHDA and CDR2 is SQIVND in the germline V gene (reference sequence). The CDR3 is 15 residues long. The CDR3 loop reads CASSFLSGGANVLTF. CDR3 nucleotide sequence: TGTGCCAGTAGTTTCCTTTCGGGTGGGGCCAACGTCCTGACTTTC.

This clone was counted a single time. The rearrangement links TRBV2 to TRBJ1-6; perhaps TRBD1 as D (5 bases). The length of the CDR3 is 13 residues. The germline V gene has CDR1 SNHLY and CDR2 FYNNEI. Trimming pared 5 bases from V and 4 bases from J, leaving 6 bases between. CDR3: CASSRGYNSPLHF. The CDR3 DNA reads TGTGCCAGCAGTCGGGGGTATAATTCACCCCTCCACTTT.

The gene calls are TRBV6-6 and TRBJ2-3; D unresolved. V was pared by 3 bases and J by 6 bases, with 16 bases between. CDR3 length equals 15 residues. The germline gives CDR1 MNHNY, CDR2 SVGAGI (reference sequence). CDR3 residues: CASSYPGTVADTQYF. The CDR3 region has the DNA TGTGCCAGCAGTTATCCCGGTACGGTTGCGGATACGCAGTATTTT.

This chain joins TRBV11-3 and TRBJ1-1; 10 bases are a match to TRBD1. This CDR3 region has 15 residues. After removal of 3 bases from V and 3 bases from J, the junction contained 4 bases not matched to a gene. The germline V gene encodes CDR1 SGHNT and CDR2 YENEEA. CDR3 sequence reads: CASSLGGTGDTEAFF. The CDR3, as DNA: TGTGCCAGCAGCTTGGGGGGGACAGGGGACACTGAAGCTTTCTTT.

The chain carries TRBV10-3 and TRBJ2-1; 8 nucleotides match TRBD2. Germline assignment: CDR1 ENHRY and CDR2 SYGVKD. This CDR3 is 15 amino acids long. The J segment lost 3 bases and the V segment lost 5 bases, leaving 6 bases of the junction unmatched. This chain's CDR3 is CAISFSGKGYNEQFF. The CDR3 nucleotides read TGTGCCATCAGTTTTAGCGGGAAGGGCTACAATGAGCAGTTCTTC.